This paragraph reports one T cell receptor beta chain. In the study's own analysis: The authors estimated nucleated cell counts from reference gene primer amplification. Profiled with immunoSEQ multiplex PCR; TCRdb holds only in-frame clones, not every one. V, J and clone size reflect that table, while D and trimming were determined from the DNA. The table has 65,000 to 80,000 clones, around 90% seen once. This record belongs to a study of blood T cell repertoires in COVID-19. Study-level background: COVID-19 samples collected from the United States, Italy and Spain covered acute and convalescent phases. Sample material is recorded as cDNA or gDNA derived from T cells, B-cell-depleted T cells, or PBMCs.

The CDR3 has 15 amino acids. V dropped 6 bases and J dropped 3 bases, with 16 bases sitting between them. Per the germline V gene, CDR1 is SEHNR and CDR2 is FQNEAQ (reference sequence). Sequencing was carried out using peripheral blood. The receptor was derived from a human donor in a cohort sampled during active COVID-19. This sequence joins TRBV7-9 and TRBJ2-3, with D possibly being TRBD1 (6 bases). CDR3 coding DNA: TGTGCCAGCAGTGGTCAGGGGATGCAAACAGATACGCAGTATTTT. Residues: CASSGQGMQTDTQYF.